This T cell receptor (beta chain) was sequenced in a study of identical twins. Whole-study findings and limits: For monozygotic twins, models underestimated out-of-frame TCR alpha sharing. Within twin pairs, the out-of-frame alpha sequences they shared showed excess low generation probability. Memory repertoires showed no such pattern, whereas abundant cord blood beta clonotypes carried fewer insertions.

CDR1 LNHNV and CDR2 YYDKDF come from the germline V gene (reference sequence). The CDR3 is 16 amino acids. Trimming took 5 bases from V and 1 from J; bases not matched to a gene: 6. TCRdb reanalysed the 5' RACE reads using MiXCR and keeps one entry per CDR3 protein. The sample contains about 330,000 distinct CDR3 sequences, 12% of which appear only once. This clonotype was observed a few times. The antigen is undetermined. The same specimen was also included in a second study, on yellow fever vaccine responses in identical twins.

The sample consisted of CD8+ T cells sorted from blood. This chain connects TRBV15 to TRBJ2-5; TRBD2 matches at 11 bases. This clonotype was sampled from a woman between 18 and 29 years old in good health. CDR3 loop: CATSSLAGGLQETQYF. The CDR3 DNA sequence: TGTGCCACCAGCTCCCTAGCGGGGGGCCTCCAAGAGACCCAGTACTTC.